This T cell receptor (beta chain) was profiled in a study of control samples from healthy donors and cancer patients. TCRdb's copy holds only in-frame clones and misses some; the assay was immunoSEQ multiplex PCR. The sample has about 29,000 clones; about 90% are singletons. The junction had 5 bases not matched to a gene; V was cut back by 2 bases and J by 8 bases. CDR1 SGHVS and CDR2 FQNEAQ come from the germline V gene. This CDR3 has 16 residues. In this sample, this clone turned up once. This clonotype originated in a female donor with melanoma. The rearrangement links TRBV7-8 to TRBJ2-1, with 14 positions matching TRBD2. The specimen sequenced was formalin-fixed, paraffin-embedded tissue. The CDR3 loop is CASSLTGLAGVYEQFF. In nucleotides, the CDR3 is TGTGCCAGCAGCTTAACGGGACTAGCGGGAGTATATGAGCAGTTCTTC.